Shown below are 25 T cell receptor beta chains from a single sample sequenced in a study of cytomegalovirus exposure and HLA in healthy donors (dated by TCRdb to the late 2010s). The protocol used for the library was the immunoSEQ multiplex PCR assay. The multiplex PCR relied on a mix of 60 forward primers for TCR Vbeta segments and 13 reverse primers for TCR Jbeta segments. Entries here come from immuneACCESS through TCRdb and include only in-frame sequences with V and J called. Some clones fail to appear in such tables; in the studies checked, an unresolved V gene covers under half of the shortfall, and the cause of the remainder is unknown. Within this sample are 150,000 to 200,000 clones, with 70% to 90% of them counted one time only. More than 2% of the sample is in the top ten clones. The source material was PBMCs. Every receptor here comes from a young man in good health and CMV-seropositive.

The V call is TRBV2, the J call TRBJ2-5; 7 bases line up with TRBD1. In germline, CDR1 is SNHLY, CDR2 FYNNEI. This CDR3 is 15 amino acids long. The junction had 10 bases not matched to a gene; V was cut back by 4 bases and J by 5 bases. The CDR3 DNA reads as TGTGCCAGCAGTGTTGACAGGGATTACGACGAGACCCAGTACTTC. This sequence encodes CASSVDRDYDETQYF. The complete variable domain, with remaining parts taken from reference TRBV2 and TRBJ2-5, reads EPEVTQTPSHQVTQMGQEVILRCVPISNHLYFYWYRQILGQKVEFLVSFYNNEISEKSEIFDDQFSVERPDGSNFTLKIRSTKLEDSAMYFCASSVDRDYDETQYFGPGTRLLVL.

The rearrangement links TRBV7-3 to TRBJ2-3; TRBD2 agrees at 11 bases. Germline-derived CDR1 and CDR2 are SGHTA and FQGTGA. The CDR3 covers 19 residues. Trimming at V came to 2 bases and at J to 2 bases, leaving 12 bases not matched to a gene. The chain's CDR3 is CASSLAPPLAGGYTDTQYF. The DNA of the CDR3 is TGTGCCAGCAGCTTAGCCCCACCCCTAGCGGGGGGTTACACAGATACGCAGTATTTT.

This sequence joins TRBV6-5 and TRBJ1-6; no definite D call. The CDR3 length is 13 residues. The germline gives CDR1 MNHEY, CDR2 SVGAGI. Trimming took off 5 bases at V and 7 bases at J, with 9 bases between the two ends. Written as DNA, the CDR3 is TGTGCCAGCAGTCAAGCAATAAATTCACCCCTCCACTTT. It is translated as CASSQAINSPLHF.

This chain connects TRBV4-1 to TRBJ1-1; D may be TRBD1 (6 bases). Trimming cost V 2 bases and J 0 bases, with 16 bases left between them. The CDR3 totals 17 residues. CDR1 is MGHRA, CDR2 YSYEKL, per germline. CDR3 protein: CASSQIGQMVVNTEAFF. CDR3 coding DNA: TGCGCCAGCAGCCAAATCGGACAGATGGTGGTGAACACTGAAGCTTTCTTT.

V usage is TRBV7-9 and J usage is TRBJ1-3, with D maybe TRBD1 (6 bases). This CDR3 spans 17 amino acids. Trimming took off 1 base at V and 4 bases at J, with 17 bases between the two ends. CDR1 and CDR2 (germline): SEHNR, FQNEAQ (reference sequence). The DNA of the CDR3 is TGTGCCAGCAGCTTAGTTGGCAGCAGGGACACCGGAAACACCATATATTTT. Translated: CASSLVGSRDTGNTIYF.

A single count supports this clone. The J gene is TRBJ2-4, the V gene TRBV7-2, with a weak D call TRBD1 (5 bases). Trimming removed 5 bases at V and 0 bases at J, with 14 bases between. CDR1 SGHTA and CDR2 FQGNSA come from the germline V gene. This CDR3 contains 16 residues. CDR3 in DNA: TGTGCCAGCAGCCCTCAGGGTCTCTTAGCCAAAAACATTCAGTACTTC. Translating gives CASSPQGLLAKNIQYF.

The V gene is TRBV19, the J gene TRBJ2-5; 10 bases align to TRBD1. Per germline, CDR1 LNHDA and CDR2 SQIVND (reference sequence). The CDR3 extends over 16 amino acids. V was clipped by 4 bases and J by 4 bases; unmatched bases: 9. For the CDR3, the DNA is TGTGCCAGTAGTACCCTCCGGGACAGGGGACTAGAGACCCAGTACTTC. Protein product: CASSTLRDRGLETQYF.

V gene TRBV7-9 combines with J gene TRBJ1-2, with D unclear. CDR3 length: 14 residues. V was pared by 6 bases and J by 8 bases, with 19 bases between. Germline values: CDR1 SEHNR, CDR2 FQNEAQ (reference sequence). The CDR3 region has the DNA TGTGCCAGCAGTCCCCGGGTCTTCGGAGACGGCTACACCTTC. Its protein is CASSPRVFGDGYTF. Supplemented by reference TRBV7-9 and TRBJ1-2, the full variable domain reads DTGVSQNPRHKITKRGQNVTFRCDPISEHNRLYWYRQTLGQGPEFLTYFQNEAQLEKSRLLSDRFSAERPKGSFSTLEIQRTEQGDSAMYLCASSPRVFGDGYTFGSGTRLTVV.

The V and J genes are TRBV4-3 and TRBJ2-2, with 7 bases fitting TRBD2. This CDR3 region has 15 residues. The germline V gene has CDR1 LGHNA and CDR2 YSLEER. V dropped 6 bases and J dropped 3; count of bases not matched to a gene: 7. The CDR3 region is CASRWSGVDTGELFF. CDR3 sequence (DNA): TGCGCCAGCAGATGGAGCGGGGTAGACACCGGGGAGCTGTTTTTT.

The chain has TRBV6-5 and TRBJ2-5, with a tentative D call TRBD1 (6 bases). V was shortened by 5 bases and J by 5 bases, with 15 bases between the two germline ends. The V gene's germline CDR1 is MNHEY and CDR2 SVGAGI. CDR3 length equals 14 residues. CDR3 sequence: CASSVDSPGETQYF. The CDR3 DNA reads TGTGCCAGCAGTGTGGACAGCCCGGGCGAGACCCAGTACTTC.

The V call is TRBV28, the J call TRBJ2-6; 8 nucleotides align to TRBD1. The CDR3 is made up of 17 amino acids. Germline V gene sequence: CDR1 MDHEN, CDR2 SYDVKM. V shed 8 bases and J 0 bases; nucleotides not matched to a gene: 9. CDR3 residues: CASSIQGVPSGANVLTF. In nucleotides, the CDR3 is TGTGCCAGCTCTATACAGGGGGTGCCCTCTGGGGCCAACGTCCTGACTTTC.

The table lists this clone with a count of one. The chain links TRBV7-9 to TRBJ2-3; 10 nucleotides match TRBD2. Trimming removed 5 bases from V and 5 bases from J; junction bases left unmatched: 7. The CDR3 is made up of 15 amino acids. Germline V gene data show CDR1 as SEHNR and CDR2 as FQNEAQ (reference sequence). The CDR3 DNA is TGTGCCAGCAGCCAGCGGGGGGGCGTCGGAGATACGCAGTATTTT. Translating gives CASSQRGGVGDTQYF. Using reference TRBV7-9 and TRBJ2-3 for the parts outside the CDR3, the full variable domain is DTGVSQNPRHKITKRGQNVTFRCDPISEHNRLYWYRQTLGQGPEFLTYFQNEAQLEKSRLLSDRFSAERPKGSFSTLEIQRTEQGDSAMYLCASSQRGGVGDTQYFGPGTRLTVL.

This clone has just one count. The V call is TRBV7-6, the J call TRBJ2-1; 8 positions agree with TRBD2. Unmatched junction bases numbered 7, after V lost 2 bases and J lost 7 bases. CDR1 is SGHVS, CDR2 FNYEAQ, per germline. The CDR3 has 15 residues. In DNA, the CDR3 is TGTGCCAGCAGCTTAACGGGGGGGGTGAGGAATGAGCAGTTCTTC. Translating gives CASSLTGGVRNEQFF.

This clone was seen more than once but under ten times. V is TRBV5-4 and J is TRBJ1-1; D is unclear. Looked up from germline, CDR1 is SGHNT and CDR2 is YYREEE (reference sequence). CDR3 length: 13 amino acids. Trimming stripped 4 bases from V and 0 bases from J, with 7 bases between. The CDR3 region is CASSKEVNTEAFF. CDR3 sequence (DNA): TGTGCCAGCAGCAAGGAGGTGAACACTGAAGCTTTCTTT.

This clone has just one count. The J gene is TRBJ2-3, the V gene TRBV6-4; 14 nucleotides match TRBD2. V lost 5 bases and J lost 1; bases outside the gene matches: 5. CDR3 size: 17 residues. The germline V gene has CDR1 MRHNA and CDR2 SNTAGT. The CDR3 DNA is TGTGCCAGCAGTCCCGGGACTAGCGGGGGCGGCACAGATACGCAGTATTTT. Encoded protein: CASSPGTSGGGTDTQYF.

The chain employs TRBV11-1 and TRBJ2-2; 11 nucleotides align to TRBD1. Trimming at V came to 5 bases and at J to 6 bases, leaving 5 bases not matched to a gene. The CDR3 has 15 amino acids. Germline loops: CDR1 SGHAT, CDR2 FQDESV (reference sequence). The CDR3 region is CASSPGQGASGELFF. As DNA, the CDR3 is TGTGCCAGCAGCCCCGGACAGGGGGCGTCCGGGGAGCTGTTTTTT.

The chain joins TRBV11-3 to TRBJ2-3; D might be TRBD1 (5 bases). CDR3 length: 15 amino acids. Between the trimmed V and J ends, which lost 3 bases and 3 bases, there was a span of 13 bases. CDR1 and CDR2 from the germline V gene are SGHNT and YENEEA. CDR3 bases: TGTGCCAGCAGCTTCGGAGACAGAAGAACAGATACGCAGTATTTT. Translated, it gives CASSFGDRRTDTQYF.

The CDR3 DNA sequence: TGTGCCAGCAGCGTAACGGGGGTGGCAGAGACCCAGTACTTC. Translation: CASSVTGVAETQYF. The chain is built from TRBV9 and TRBJ2-5; the D gene is possibly TRBD2 (6 bases). The CDR3 is 14 amino acids. Between the trimmed V and J ends, which lost 1 base and 4 bases, there was a span of 11 bases. Germline V gives CDR1 SGDLS, CDR2 YYNGEE.

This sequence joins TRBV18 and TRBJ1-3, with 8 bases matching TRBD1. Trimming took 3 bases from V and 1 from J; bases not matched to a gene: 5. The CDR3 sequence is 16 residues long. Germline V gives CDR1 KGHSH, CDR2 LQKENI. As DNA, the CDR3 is TGTGCCAGCTCACCCCAGGGGGCCCGGTCTGGAAACACCATATATTTT. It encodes CASSPQGARSGNTIYF.

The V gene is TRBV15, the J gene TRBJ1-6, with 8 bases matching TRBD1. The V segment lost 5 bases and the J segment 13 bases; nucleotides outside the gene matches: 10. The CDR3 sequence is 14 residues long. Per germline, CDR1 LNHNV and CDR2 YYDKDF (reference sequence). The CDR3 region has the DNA TGTGCCACCAGCCCGCGGACAGGGCCATCCCCCCTCCACTTT. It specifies CATSPRTGPSPLHF.

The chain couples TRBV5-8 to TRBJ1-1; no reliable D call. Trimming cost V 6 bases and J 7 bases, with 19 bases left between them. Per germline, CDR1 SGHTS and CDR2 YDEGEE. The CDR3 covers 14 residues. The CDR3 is CASTMQATLGEAFF. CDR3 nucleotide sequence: TGTGCCAGCACCATGCAGGCGACACTGGGTGAAGCTTTCTTT.

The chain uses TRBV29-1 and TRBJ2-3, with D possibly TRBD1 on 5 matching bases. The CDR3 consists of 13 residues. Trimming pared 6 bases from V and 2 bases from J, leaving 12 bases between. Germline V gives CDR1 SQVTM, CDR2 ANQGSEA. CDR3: CSVSTDTTDTQYF. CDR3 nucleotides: TGCAGCGTGTCGACAGATACCACAGATACGCAGTATTTT.

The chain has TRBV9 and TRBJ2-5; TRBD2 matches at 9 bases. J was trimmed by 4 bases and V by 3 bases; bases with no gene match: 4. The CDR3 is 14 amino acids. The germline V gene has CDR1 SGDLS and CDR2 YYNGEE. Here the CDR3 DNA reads TGTGCCAGCAGCGCAGGACTAGCGATAGAGACCCAGTACTTC. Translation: CASSAGLAIETQYF.

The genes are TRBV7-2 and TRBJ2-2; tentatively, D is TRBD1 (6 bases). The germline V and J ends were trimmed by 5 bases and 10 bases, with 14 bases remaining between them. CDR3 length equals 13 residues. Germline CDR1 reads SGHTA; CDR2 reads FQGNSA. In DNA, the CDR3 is TGTGCCAGCAGCCCCCAACAGGGCGCGGAGCTGTTTTTT. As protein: CASSPQQGAELFF. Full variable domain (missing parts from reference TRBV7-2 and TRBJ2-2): GAGVSQSPSNKVTEKGKDVELRCDPISGHTALYWYRQSLGQGLEFLIYFQGNSAPDKSGLPSDRFSAERTGGSVSTLTIQRTQQEDSAVYLCASSPQQGAELFFGEGSRLTVL.

The CDR3 DNA follows: TGTGCCTGGATGGGGACAGGGGCACCTAATGAAAAACTGTTTTTT. Encoded protein: CAWMGTGAPNEKLFF. This chain joins TRBV30 and TRBJ1-4; TRBD1 agrees at 10 bases. CDR1 is GTSNPN, CDR2 SVGIG, per germline (reference sequence). J lost 3 bases, V lost 4 bases, and 5 bases had no gene match. The CDR3 extends over 15 amino acids.